The 30 T cell receptor beta chains presented below share a single source sample, sequenced in a study of blood T cell repertoires in COVID-19. The data were produced by immunoSEQ multiplex PCR, yet TCRdb's version contains in-frame clones alone and is incomplete. The sample has some 70,000 clones, roughly 83% seen once; the top ten hold roughly two fifths. Sequenced sample: peripheral blood. All receptors derive from a man at least 80 years old with acute or convalescent COVID-19.

The V call is TRBV4-2, the J call TRBJ2-1; the D gene is possibly TRBD2 (5 bases). V was shortened by 4 bases and J by 7 bases, with 20 bases between the two germline ends. The CDR3 contains 16 residues. Per germline, CDR1 LGHNA and CDR2 YNFKEQ. The CDR3, as DNA: TGTGCCAGCAGCCCCGTGGGCCCCGGGGTAGGGAATGAGCAGTTCTTC. It is translated as CASSPVGPGVGNEQFF.

V gene TRBV18 combines with J gene TRBJ2-1; D not certain. CDR1 is KGHSH and CDR2 is LQKENI in the germline V gene. The CDR3 is 14 amino acids. Trimming took off 0 bases at V and 4 bases at J, with 7 bases between the two ends. CDR3 bases: TGTGCCAGCTCACCACCTTCGGTTTACAATGAGCAGTTCTTC. It translates to CASSPPSVYNEQFF.

The rearrangement uses TRBV7-2 and TRBJ2-5; TRBD2 aligns across 12 bases. The germline V gene encodes CDR1 SGHTA and CDR2 FQGNSA. With V trimmed by 1 base and J by 4 bases, 7 bases remained unmatched. The CDR3 runs to 17 residues. In DNA form, the CDR3 reads TGTGCCAGCAGCTTAGAAGGGCGACTAGCGGGAGTAGAGACCCAGTACTTC. It codes for CASSLEGRLAGVETQYF.

The chain is built from TRBV9 and TRBJ2-3, with 8 bases fitting TRBD2. The CDR3 has 17 residues. J was trimmed by 2 bases and V by 5 bases; bases with no gene match: 13. Germline V gives CDR1 SGDLS, CDR2 YYNGEE. Here the CDR3 DNA reads TGTGCCAGCAGTATGGAAACTAGCGGACAGACCACAGATACGCAGTATTTT. It codes for CASSMETSGQTTDTQYF.

The chain links TRBV3-1 (or the pseudogene TRBV3-2) to TRBJ1-1; 11 bases are shared with TRBD1. J was trimmed by 2 bases and V by 4 bases; bases with no gene match: 0. This CDR3 is built from 14 residues. Per germline, CDR1 LGHDT and CDR2 YNNKEL (reference sequence). CDR3 sequence: CASSRTGGNTEAFF. The DNA for the CDR3 is TGTGCCAGCAGCCGGACAGGGGGCAACACTGAAGCTTTCTTT.

This clone was seen just once. This sequence joins TRBV7-2 and TRBJ2-3, with 7 bases matching TRBD2. The CDR3 consists of 17 residues. The J segment lost 1 base and the V segment lost 2 bases, leaving 9 bases of the junction unmatched. From germline, CDR1 is SGHTA and CDR2 FQGNSA. The CDR3 DNA reads as TGTGCCAGCAGCTTATGGGGTCTTCGGGAGGGCACAGATACGCAGTATTTT. Protein sequence: CASSLWGLREGTDTQYF.

The chain is built from TRBV18 and TRBJ2-1, with D possibly TRBD1 on 5 matching bases. The CDR3 sequence is 15 residues long. V shed 0 bases and J shed 5 bases, with 11 bases lying between them. The V gene's germline CDR1 is KGHSH and CDR2 LQKENI. This chain's CDR3 is CASSPPDKLNNEQFF. The CDR3 nucleotides are TGTGCCAGCTCACCACCGGACAAACTTAACAATGAGCAGTTCTTC.

This sequence joins TRBV6-2 or TRBV6-3 and TRBJ2-3; 8 nucleotides match TRBD1. The germline gives CDR1 MNHEY, CDR2 SVGEGT. The CDR3 is 16 residues long. With 2 bases clipped from V and 8 bases from J, the junction kept 12 bases outside the gene matches. The CDR3 region has the DNA TGTGCCAGCAGTTACCCCCGGCGGACAGGGTTGACTACGCAGTATTTT. This codes for CASSYPRRTGLTTQYF.

The J gene is TRBJ2-6, the V gene TRBV7-3; D is undetermined. V was cut by 4 bases and J by 3 bases, with 10 bases left in between. CDR1 and CDR2 from the germline V gene are SGHTA and FQGTGA. This CDR3 contains 15 residues. For the CDR3, the DNA is TGTGCCAGCAGCTCCCAGGATTTTGGGGCCAACGTCCTGACTTTC. This codes for CASSSQDFGANVLTF.

The genes are TRBV9 and TRBJ1-3; a possible D gene is TRBD1 (6 bases). V lost 4 bases to trimming and J lost 0 bases, with 14 bases between them. The CDR3 is made up of 16 amino acids. In germline, CDR1 is SGDLS, CDR2 YYNGEE. This CDR3 is CASSTGQSYSGNTIYF. CDR3 in DNA: TGTGCCAGCAGCACCGGACAGTCGTACTCTGGAAACACCATATATTTT.

The gene calls are TRBV28 and TRBJ1-2; 7 bases match TRBD1. Germline CDR1 and CDR2: MDHEN and SYDVKM. The V gene end was trimmed by 6 bases and the J gene end by 4 bases; junction bases not matched to a gene: 14. The CDR3 contains 16 residues. CDR3 sequence reads: CASRPTGTETAYGYTF. CDR3 DNA: TGTGCCAGCAGGCCTACCGGGACAGAAACAGCCTATGGCTACACCTTC.

The rearrangement uses TRBV24-1 and TRBJ2-7, with TRBD1 matching 7 bases. Germline V gene data show CDR1 as KGHDR and CDR2 as SFDVKD. V dropped 4 bases and J dropped 4; count of bases not matched to a gene: 6. This CDR3 contains 14 residues. The CDR3 region is CATSEGTARYEQYF. In DNA, the CDR3 is TGTGCCACCAGTGAAGGGACAGCCAGATACGAGCAGTACTTC.

J is TRBJ2-7 and V is TRBV19; 8 nucleotides match TRBD1. V was pared by 3 bases and J by 3 bases, with 7 bases of the junction left unmatched. This CDR3 is built from 15 residues. Per the germline V gene, CDR1 is LNHDA and CDR2 is SQIVND (reference sequence). CDR3 in amino acids: CASSILRTGIYEQYF. CDR3 bases: TGTGCCAGTAGTATCTTGAGGACAGGGATCTACGAGCAGTACTTC.

The V and J genes are TRBV18 and TRBJ1-1; no firm D call. Trimming took off 2 bases at V and 4 bases at J, with 11 bases between the two ends. Germline assignment: CDR1 KGHSH and CDR2 LQKENI. CDR3 size: 14 residues. CDR3 region: CASSPGIEGTEAFF. The CDR3 DNA sequence: TGTGCCAGCTCACCAGGGATCGAGGGCACTGAAGCTTTCTTT.

For the CDR3, the DNA is TGCGCCAGCAGCTCCAATAGCGGGAACACCGGGGAGCTGTTTTTT. Amino acid sequence: CASSSNSGNTGELFF. The V and J genes are TRBV5-1 and TRBJ2-2; D is possibly TRBD2 (6 bases). Trimming pared 3 bases from V and 1 base from J, leaving 10 bases between. The germline gives CDR1 SGHRS, CDR2 YFSETQ. The CDR3 loop spans 15 amino acids.

This clone was found once. The V gene is TRBV5-5, the J gene TRBJ1-2; 9 bases agree with TRBD1. This CDR3 has 15 amino acids. J was trimmed by 8 bases and V by 3 bases; bases with no gene match: 11. Germline CDR1 and CDR2: SGHKS and YYEKEE (reference sequence). Here the CDR3 reads CASSWIPGQGTGYTF. The DNA of the CDR3 is TGTGCCAGCAGCTGGATACCGGGACAGGGAACCGGCTACACCTTC.

A note on this clone: At one of its ends the junction is not consistent with the germline gene, which may arise from a read error. The rearrangement uses TRBV2 and TRBJ2-3; perhaps TRBD2 as D (5 bases). This CDR3 has 14 residues. CDR1 is SNHLY, CDR2 FYNNEI, per germline. In nucleotides, the CDR3 is TGTGCCAGCATTATCGGGGTCTCCACATATACGCAGTATTTT. Its translation: CASIIGVSTYTQYF.

The chain is built from TRBV10-3 and TRBJ2-7, with 9 bases lining up with TRBD1. The CDR3 has 15 residues. After removal of 6 bases from V and 0 bases from J, the junction contained 6 bases not matched to a gene. Germline assignment: CDR1 ENHRY and CDR2 SYGVKD. The CDR3 region is CAISGTGKSSYEQYF. For the CDR3, the DNA is TGTGCCATCAGCGGGACAGGGAAGAGCTCCTACGAGCAGTACTTC.

The rearrangement joins TRBV9 to TRBJ1-1, with D tentatively TRBD1 (6 bases). V dropped 0 bases and J dropped 4 bases, with 16 bases sitting between them. The CDR3 is 16 amino acids. The germline V gene encodes CDR1 SGDLS and CDR2 YYNGEE. The DNA of the CDR3 is TGTGCCAGCAGCGTAGGGCCCCAGGGGAGAGGCACTGAAGCTTTCTTT. It translates to CASSVGPQGRGTEAFF.

The chain couples TRBV19 to TRBJ2-6; D may be TRBD2 (5 bases). Germline CDR1 LNHDA, CDR2 SQIVND (reference sequence). Between the trimmed V and J ends, which lost 7 bases and 0 bases, there was a span of 10 bases. The CDR3 is 15 amino acids. DNA for the CDR3: TGTGCCAGTACCATTCGGGGCTCTGGGGCCAACGTCCTGACTTTC. Translating it yields CASTIRGSGANVLTF.

This clone occurred once. This chain connects TRBV28 to TRBJ1-4; no clear D. Germline CDR1 MDHEN, CDR2 SYDVKM. V was trimmed by 4 bases and J by 7 bases, leaving 22 bases between them. This CDR3 has 17 amino acids. The CDR3 reads CASSSPAGGSEGEKLFF. The CDR3 DNA follows: TGTGCCAGCAGTTCCCCGGCGGGAGGGAGCGAGGGTGAAAAACTGTTTTTT.

As DNA, the CDR3 is TGCGCCAGCAGCTTTACTAGCTTACCCAATTTTGATACGCAGTATTTT. Translation: CASSFTSLPNFDTQYF. The gene calls are TRBV5-1 and TRBJ2-3; tentatively, D is TRBD2 (6 bases). CDR1 is SGHRS and CDR2 is YFSETQ in the germline V gene. V lost 2 bases, J lost 6 bases, and 19 bases lay in between. This CDR3 has 16 amino acids. Supplemented by reference TRBV5-1 and TRBJ2-3, the full variable domain reads KAGVTQTPRYLIKTRGQQVTLSCSPISGHRSVSWYQQTPGQGLQFLFEYFSETQRNKGNFPGRFSGRQFSNSRSEMNVSTLELGDSALYLCASSFTSLPNFDTQYFGPGTRLTVL.

This clone was observed a single time. The chain links TRBV6-5 to TRBJ2-7, with TRBD2 as a possible D gene (6 bases). The germline V and J ends were trimmed by 7 bases and 3 bases, with 13 bases remaining between them. CDR1 and CDR2 from the germline V gene are MNHEY and SVGAGI. The length of the CDR3 is 13 residues. In DNA, the CDR3 is TGTGCCAGCAACTCGGGAGCCGGCTACGAGCAGTACTTC. It codes for CASNSGAGYEQYF.

The V call is TRBV25-1, the J call TRBJ1-3; D ambiguous. The V gene lost 4 bases and the J gene lost 1 base, with 5 bases spanning the gap. The CDR3 runs to 13 residues. The germline V gene has CDR1 MGHDK and CDR2 SYGVNS. The CDR3 spells CASSGASGNTIYF. CDR3 DNA sequence: TGTGCCAGCAGTGGGGCTTCTGGAAACACCATATATTTT.

The chain carries TRBV5-8 and TRBJ2-1; D is perhaps TRBD2 (6 bases). Per germline, CDR1 SGHTS and CDR2 YDEGEE. The CDR3 length is 15 residues. Trimming removed 4 bases from V and 4 bases from J, with 15 bases in between. The CDR3 region is CASSRGFGNYNEQFF. The CDR3 coding sequence is TGTGCCAGCAGCCGGGGGTTCGGAAATTACAATGAGCAGTTCTTC.

The chain combines TRBV7-2 with TRBJ2-7; 7 bases are shared with TRBD1. Trimming at V came to 5 bases and at J to 4 bases, leaving 11 bases not matched to a gene. The CDR3 runs 15 residues. Germline lookup yields CDR1 SGHTA and CDR2 FQGNSA. CDR3 nucleotide sequence: TGTGCCAGCAGCCCAGGGGGAAAAACAATTTACGAGCAGTACTTC. The encoded protein is CASSPGGKTIYEQYF.

Only a few counts were recorded for this clone. The chain joins TRBV4-3 to TRBJ1-4; TRBD1 might be the D (5 bases). With 0 bases removed from V and 2 bases from J, the gap between germline ends came to 10 bases. Germline V gives CDR1 LGHNA, CDR2 YSLEER. The CDR3 has 16 amino acids. CDR3 sequence reads: CASSQDGGGTNEKLFF. CDR3 DNA sequence: TGCGCCAGCAGCCAAGACGGTGGGGGGACTAATGAAAAACTGTTTTTT.

The rearrangement links TRBV28 to TRBJ1-1, with a possible D match to TRBD1 (5 bases). There are 13 residues in the CDR3. Germline V lookup: CDR1 MDHEN, CDR2 SYDVKM. Trimming shortened V by 8 bases and J by 6 bases, and 16 bases separated the two germline ends. The CDR3 region is CASAQVLIAEAFF. CDR3 in DNA: TGTGCCAGCGCACAGGTTCTGATCGCTGAAGCTTTCTTT.

This chain joins TRBV6-5 and TRBJ1-6; 7 bases agree with TRBD1. CDR3 size: 15 residues. In germline, CDR1 is MNHEY, CDR2 SVGAGI. With V trimmed by 8 bases and J by 3 bases, 7 bases remained unmatched. The CDR3 loop is CASLTGANYNSPLHF. The CDR3 coding sequence is TGTGCCAGCCTTACAGGGGCCAACTATAATTCACCCCTCCACTTT.

The V call is TRBV5-4, the J call TRBJ2-7, with TRBD1 identical over 10 bases. Germline V lookup: CDR1 SGHNT, CDR2 YYREEE (reference sequence). The CDR3 contains 15 residues. V lost 4 bases and J lost 5; bases outside the gene matches: 9. The chain's CDR3 is CASSPSGTGAHEQYF. The CDR3 nucleotides are TGTGCCAGCAGCCCTTCCGGGACAGGGGCCCACGAGCAGTACTTC.